The 17 T cell receptor beta chains below come from one sample, sequenced in a study of identical twins. One entry per CDR3 protein results from TCRdb running MiXCR on the 5' RACE reads. The sample has approximately 260,000 distinct CDR3 sequences; around 8% are singletons. A further study also used this sample, focusing on yellow fever vaccine responses in identical twins.

The specimen sequenced was CD8+ T cells sorted from blood. Receptor source: a woman under 30 in good health.

This clonotype was seen at least ten times. This chain connects TRBV5-1 to TRBJ2-1; D gene ambiguous. The CDR3 contains 15 residues. The germline V and J ends were trimmed by 4 bases and 0 bases, with 11 bases remaining between them. CDR1 is SGHRS and CDR2 is YFSETQ in the germline V gene. CDR3 region: CASSVDWSSYNEQFF. The DNA of the CDR3 is TGCGCCAGCAGCGTTGACTGGAGCTCCTACAATGAGCAGTTCTTC.

This clonotype was seen ten or more times. The chain carries TRBV4-2 and TRBJ2-3; 11 nucleotides agree with TRBD2. CDR1 and CDR2 from the germline V gene are LGHNA and YNFKEQ. The V gene end was trimmed by 6 bases and the J gene end by 2 bases; junction bases not matched to a gene: 7. The CDR3 length is 16 residues. The CDR3 reads CASRSGTSGDTDTQYF. Written as DNA, the CDR3 is TGTGCCAGCAGGTCTGGGACTAGCGGAGACACAGATACGCAGTATTTT.

This clonotype came up a few times. The chain is built from TRBV24-1 and TRBJ2-3; no clear D gene. Trimming stripped 3 bases from V and 6 bases from J, with 6 bases between. From germline, CDR1 is KGHDR and CDR2 SFDVKD. This CDR3 comprises 12 residues. The CDR3 coding sequence is TGTGCCACCAGTGATCAATGGGATACGCAGTATTTT. Its translation: CATSDQWDTQYF.

This clonotype ranks as medium-sized. The rearrangement uses TRBV6-2 or TRBV6-3 and TRBJ2-3, with TRBD2 identical over 9 bases. Unmatched junction bases numbered 0, after V lost 2 bases and J lost 0 bases. Germline CDR1 reads MNHEY; CDR2 reads SVGEGT. This CDR3 is 15 amino acids long. The CDR3 DNA reads TGTGCCAGCAGTTACACTAGCGGGAGCACAGATACGCAGTATTTT. Translating gives CASSYTSGSTDTQYF.

Many counts were recorded for this clonotype. This chain uses TRBV20-1 with TRBJ2-7; maybe TRBD1 (6 bases). The CDR3 covers 13 residues. Germline assignment: CDR1 DFQATT and CDR2 SNEGSKA (reference sequence). Here the CDR3 DNA reads TGCAGCGCCTGTAGCGAGGGACACTACGAGCAGTACTTC. It codes for CSACSEGHYEQYF.

The J gene is TRBJ2-5, the V gene TRBV9; TRBD1 matches at 7 bases. J was trimmed by 3 bases and V by 0 bases; bases with no gene match: 17. CDR1 is SGDLS and CDR2 is YYNGEE in the germline V gene. The CDR3 has 19 residues. The CDR3 sequence is CASSVEGQTVRDSKETQYF. The CDR3 bases are TGTGCCAGCAGCGTAGAGGGACAGACAGTCCGGGACAGTAAAGAGACCCAGTACTTC.

V and J are TRBV20-1 and TRBJ2-7; 7 nucleotides line up with TRBD2. The V and J ends lost 6 bases and 3 bases, in that order; junction bases with no gene match: 20. CDR1 and CDR2 from the germline V gene are DFQATT and SNEGSKA (reference sequence). CDR3 length: 17 amino acids. The CDR3 reads CSARGTTPPGLNYEQYF. CDR3 in DNA: TGCAGTGCCCGCGGGACTACTCCACCGGGACTAAACTACGAGCAGTACTTC.

This clonotype was counted between two and nine times. The gene calls are TRBV20-1 and TRBJ2-7, with D unresolved. V was trimmed by 3 bases and J by 5 bases, leaving 17 bases between them. The CDR3 spans 14 residues. Germline assignment: CDR1 DFQATT and CDR2 SNEGSKA (reference sequence). Written as DNA, the CDR3 is TGCAGTGCTAGCGGTATCGCCGGGTTCCACGAGCAGTACTTC. It translates to CSASGIAGFHEQYF.

J is TRBJ2-2 and V is TRBV4-3, with 8 bases aligning to TRBD1. The CDR3 covers 15 residues. The J segment lost 6 bases and the V segment lost 3 bases, leaving 6 bases of the junction unmatched. Germline CDR1 and CDR2: LGHNA and YSLEER. The CDR3 DNA follows: TGCGCCAGCAGCCAGGTCAGGACAGGGCCCGGGGAGCTGTTTTTT. This translates into CASSQVRTGPGELFF.

This rearrangement joins TRBV6-5 to TRBJ2-3, with TRBD2 identical over 12 bases. The CDR3 contains 16 residues. J was trimmed by 9 bases and V by 2 bases; bases with no gene match: 9. Germline V gene lookup returns CDR1 MNHEY and CDR2 SVGAGI. The DNA for the CDR3 is TGTGCCAGCAGTTACCAGACTAGCGGGGGCCCCGGGACGCAGTATTTT. Encoded protein: CASSYQTSGGPGTQYF.

The chain couples TRBV20-1 to TRBJ2-7; tentative D call: TRBD2 (6 bases). The CDR3 length is 13 residues. Germline V gives CDR1 DFQATT, CDR2 SNEGSKA (reference sequence). V dropped 6 bases and J dropped 3 bases, with 15 bases sitting between them. The CDR3 is CSAEGTADYEQYF. CDR3 nucleotide sequence: TGCAGTGCGGAGGGGACGGCCGACTACGAGCAGTACTTC.

The chain uses TRBV7-9 and TRBJ2-3; D is possibly TRBD1 or TRBD2 (5 bases each). V was shortened by 6 bases and J by 1 base, with 14 bases between the two germline ends. Germline V gene lookup returns CDR1 SEHNR and CDR2 FQNEAQ (reference sequence). The CDR3 extends over 15 amino acids. DNA for the CDR3: TGTGCCAGCAGTCAAAGGGTGGGGGGCACAGATACGCAGTATTTT. Protein: CASSQRVGGTDTQYF.

This clonotype occurred a few times. This chain connects TRBV19 to TRBJ2-1; maybe TRBD2 (5 bases). V lost 4 bases, J lost 0 bases, and 10 bases lay in between. CDR3 size: 15 residues. CDR1 is LNHDA and CDR2 is SQIVND in the germline V gene (reference sequence). The CDR3 DNA follows: TGTGCCAGTAGTAGGGCGGGCAGCTCCTACAATGAGCAGTTCTTC. It codes for CASSRAGSSYNEQFF.

This clonotype has just a few counts. This rearrangement joins TRBV20-1 to TRBJ2-1, with 14 bases fitting TRBD2. Germline CDR1 and CDR2: DFQATT and SNEGSKA (reference sequence). The CDR3 spans 17 residues. V gave up 0 bases and J gave up 2 bases; unmatched junction bases: 3. The chain's CDR3 is CSARDMTSGGAYNEQFF. The CDR3 DNA follows: TGCAGTGCTAGAGACATGACTAGCGGGGGGGCCTACAATGAGCAGTTCTTC.

This clonotype has a count of ten or more. This chain connects TRBV7-9 to TRBJ1-3; no firm D call. The CDR3 runs to 13 residues. V was shortened by 5 bases and J by 6 bases, with 11 bases between the two germline ends. The V gene's germline CDR1 is SEHNR and CDR2 FQNEAQ (reference sequence). The CDR3 protein is CASSPVAANTIYF. The CDR3 nucleotides read TGTGCCAGCAGCCCAGTGGCAGCAAACACCATATATTTT.

As concerns this clonotype: An end of the junction differs from the germline gene, which may be a read error. The rearrangement uses TRBV7-7 and TRBJ2-1; 12 nucleotides match TRBD2. The CDR3 extends over 17 amino acids. Germline V gives CDR1 SSHAT, CDR2 FNYEAQ (reference sequence). CDR3 amino acids: CASSPIPLAGGYNEQFF. CDR3 sequence (DNA): TGTGCTAGCAGCCCCATCCCCCTAGCGGGAGGGTACAATGAGCAGTTCTTC.

The rearrangement joins TRBV4-3 to TRBJ2-7; 9 bases map to TRBD2. Germline V lookup: CDR1 LGHNA, CDR2 YSLEER. The CDR3 spans 16 residues. Trimming took 0 bases from V and 2 from J; bases not matched to a gene: 5. CDR3 DNA sequence: TGCGCCAGCAGCCAAGACCGAGCGGGAGGTACCTACGAGCAGTACTTC. Residues: CASSQDRAGGTYEQYF.